This TCR beta chain came from a study of blood T cells in healthy people across ages. For the study at large: Template switching captured about one barcoded beta molecule per two T cells.

A second PCR, run for roughly 7 to 11 cycles, used a sample-barcoded 5' primer plus a J-beta primer mix. Each CDR3 protein is one row after TCRdb ran MiXCR on the 5' RACE reads. The repertoire holds around 1,100,000 distinct CDR3 sequences, with around two fifths as singletons. V lost 0 bases and J lost 4, with 12 bases in between. Germline V gene lookup returns CDR1 MNHNY and CDR2 SVGAGI (reference sequence). This CDR3 is 15 amino acids long. Comment on this clonotype: Its antigen is currently unknown.

Study-level results: Roughly linear declines in TCR beta diversity per million T cells occurred with age. PBMCs that were unsorted prevented a conclusive naive versus antigen-experienced comparison.

This receptor was identified in a man between 18 and 35 years old in good health. The V call is TRBV6-6, the J call TRBJ1-1, with unresolved D. The sequenced material came from blood. The CDR3 DNA follows: TGTGCCAGCAGTTACTCAAACGCCGTGAGCACTGAAGCTTTCTTT. It specifies CASSYSNAVSTEAFF.